The following is a T cell receptor (beta chain) sequence with its context. The antigen is unknown. The authors' processing: Productive clonotypes were detectable down to 2.59 x 10-5 frequency. Repertoires were generated with immunoSEQ multiplex PCR, while TCRdb's copy carries only in-frame clones and drops some. D and trimming come from the DNA, and the V and J calls and clone size come from that table. The sample consists of around 33,000 clones, 69% of them appearing once. These data originate in a study of STAT5B mutations in CD4+ large granular lymphocyte leukemia. Study-level points and caveats: Top patient clones used TRBV06 genes more often: 8/27 versus 2/35 in controls. Patient CD4-sorted repertoires stayed more clonal than healthy ones after leukemic-clone removal.

Trimming pared 1 base from V and 5 bases from J, leaving 6 bases between. Germline CDR1 reads LNHDA; CDR2 reads SQIVND (reference sequence). This CDR3 is 13 amino acids long. The chain is built from TRBV19 and TRBJ1-5; D unresolved. The sample consisted of CD4+ T cells from blood buffy coats. The TCR was taken from a human donor in good health. The CDR3 coding sequence is TGTGCCAGTAGTATAGCAGGTGATCAGCCCCAGCATTTT. As protein: CASSIAGDQPQHF.